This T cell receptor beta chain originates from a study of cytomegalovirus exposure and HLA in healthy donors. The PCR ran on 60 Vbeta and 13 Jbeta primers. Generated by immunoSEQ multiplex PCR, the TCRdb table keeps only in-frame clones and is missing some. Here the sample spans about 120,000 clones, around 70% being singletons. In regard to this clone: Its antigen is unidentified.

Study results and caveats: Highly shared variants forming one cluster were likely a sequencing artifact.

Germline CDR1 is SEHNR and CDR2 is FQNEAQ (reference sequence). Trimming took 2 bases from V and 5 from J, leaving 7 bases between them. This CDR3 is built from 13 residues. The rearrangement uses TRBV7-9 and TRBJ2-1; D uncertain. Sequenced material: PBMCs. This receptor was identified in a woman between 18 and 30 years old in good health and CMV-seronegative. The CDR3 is CASSLPFNNEQFF. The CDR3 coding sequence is TGTGCCAGCAGCTTACCCTTTAACAATGAGCAGTTCTTC.